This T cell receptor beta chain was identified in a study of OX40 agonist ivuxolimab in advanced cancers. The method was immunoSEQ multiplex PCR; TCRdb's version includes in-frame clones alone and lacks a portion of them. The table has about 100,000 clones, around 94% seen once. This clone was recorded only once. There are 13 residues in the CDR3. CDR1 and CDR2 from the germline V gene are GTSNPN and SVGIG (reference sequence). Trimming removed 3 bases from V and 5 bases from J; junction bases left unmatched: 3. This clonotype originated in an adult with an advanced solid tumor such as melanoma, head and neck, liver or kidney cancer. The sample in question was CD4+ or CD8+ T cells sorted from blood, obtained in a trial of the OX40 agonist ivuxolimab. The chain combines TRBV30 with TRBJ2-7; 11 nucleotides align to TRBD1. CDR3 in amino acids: CAWRRTGGDEQYF. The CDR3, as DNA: TGTGCCTGGAGGAGGACAGGGGGCGACGAGCAGTACTTC.